This paragraph reports one T cell receptor beta chain. The antigen is unknown. The CDR3 runs 18 residues. After removal of 3 bases from V and 2 bases from J, the junction contained 10 bases not matched to a gene. CDR1 GTSNPN and CDR2 SVGIG come from the germline V gene (reference sequence). The sample originates from a study of a mutant IDH1 vaccine in newly diagnosed glioma. Assay used: immunoSEQ multiplex PCR; TCRdb lists only in-frame clones, some missing. The table lists around 53,000 clones, roughly 83% of them singletons. Described time point: week 47, end of study. Vaccinated patients received 300 ug of mutant IDH1 20-mer peptide per dose, with topical imiquimod.

This sequence was found in a young woman with glioma. Some clones in this sample may be carry-over from other donors' samples. The sample here was PBMCs, taken from a glioma patient whose treatment included an IDH1 peptide vaccine. J is TRBJ2-3 and V is TRBV30; 14 bases are a match to TRBD2. The CDR3 sequence: CAWSLGLAGGPFTDTQYF. In DNA, the CDR3 is TGTGCCTGGAGCCTCGGACTAGCGGGAGGTCCTTTCACAGATACGCAGTATTTT.